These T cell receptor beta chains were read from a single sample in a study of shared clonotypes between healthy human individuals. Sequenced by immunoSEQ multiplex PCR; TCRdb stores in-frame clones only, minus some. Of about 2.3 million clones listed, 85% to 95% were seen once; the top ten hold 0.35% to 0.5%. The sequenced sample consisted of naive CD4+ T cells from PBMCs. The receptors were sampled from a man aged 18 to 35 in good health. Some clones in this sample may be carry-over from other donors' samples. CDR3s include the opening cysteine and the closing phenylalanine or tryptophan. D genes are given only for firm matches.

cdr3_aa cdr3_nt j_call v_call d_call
CASSARGLISYEQYF TGTGCCAGCAGTGCCAGGGGTCTCATCTCCTACGAGCAGTACTTC TRBJ2-7 TRBV6-1 .
CASSEGGGLTTYEQYF TGTGCCAGCAGTGAAGGGGGGGGGCTAACTACCTACGAGCAGTACTTC TRBJ2-7 TRBV25-1 .
CASSQGTGGSVSGNTIYF TGCGCCAGCAGCCAAGGGACAGGGGGTTCCGTCTCTGGAAACACCATATATTTT TRBJ1-3 TRBV4-1 TRBD1
CAISELLRPNYGYTF TGTGCCATCAGTGAGTTACTTCGCCCTAACTATGGCTACACCTTC TRBJ1-2 TRBV10-3 .
CASRRGTTTNEKLFF TGCGCCAGCAGGCGGGGGACAACAACTAATGAAAAACTGTTTTTT TRBJ1-4 TRBV4-1 .
CASSAVRGNYGYTF TGTGCCAGTAGTGCGGTCCGGGGTAACTATGGCTACACCTTC TRBJ1-2 TRBV19 .
CSGGSYNEQFF TGCAGCGGGGGCTCCTACAATGAGCAGTTCTTC TRBJ2-1 TRBV29-1 .
CASSLVLAPSGNEQFF TGTGCCAGCAGCTTGGTCTTAGCCCCTTCCGGCAATGAGCAGTTCTTC TRBJ2-1 TRBV5-6 .
CASGGYEGETQYF TGTGCCAGCGGAGGATACGAGGGAGAGACCCAGTACTTC TRBJ2-5 TRBV6-1 .
CASSDFDSGEKLFF TGTGCCAGCAGTGATTTCGACTCCGGCGAAAAACTGTTTTTT TRBJ1-4 TRBV6-1 .
CASSEALGLAGLYEQYF TGCGCCAGCAGTGAGGCGCTGGGACTAGCGGGCCTCTACGAGCAGTACTTC TRBJ2-7 TRBV10-2 TRBD2
CASSYSFLGGDGYTF TGTGCCAGCAGTTACTCGTTCCTAGGGGGCGACGGCTACACCTTC TRBJ1-2 TRBV6-5 TRBD1
CASSKTGGTQETQYF TGTGCCAGCAGCAAAACAGGGGGAACCCAAGAGACCCAGTACTTC TRBJ2-5 TRBV7-7 TRBD1
CASSFYIVASAQYF TGTGCCAGCAGCTTTTATATTGTGGCTAGCGCGCAGTATTTT TRBJ2-3 TRBV5-8 .
CASSLGSPGSYEQYF TGTGCCAGCAGCTTAGGGTCCCCAGGCTCCTACGAGCAGTACTTC TRBJ2-7 TRBV7-8 .